This is a list of T cell receptor beta chains from one sample in a study of early T cells in non-severe SARS-CoV-2 infection. Via MiXCR, TCRdb re-called the 5' RACE reads, giving one row per CDR3 protein. The profile shows fewer than 60,000 distinct CDR3 sequences, about 9.3% of them singletons. The sequencing input was whole blood. The receptor set was obtained from an adult who was a healthcare worker with PCR-confirmed SARS-CoV-2 infection or an uninfected control (not recorded which). Each CDR3 is given with its conserved first and last residue. Each record gives: V gene, clone size, CDR3 length, J gene, D gene, CDR3 protein, CDR3 DNA. The D gene is left open where the match is weak. Clone sizes are given selectively: once, few, many, or a class where the clone is expanded.

v_gene: TRBV7-3; abundance: few; len: 18; j_gene: TRBJ2-1; d_gene: .; CDR3aa: CASSPNALGPSSYNEQFF; CDR3nt: TGTGCCAGCAGCCCTAATGCCTTGGGTCCTAGCTCCTACAATGAGCAGTTCTTC
v_gene: TRBV20-1; abundance: many; len: 16; j_gene: TRBJ1-6; d_gene: .; CDR3aa: CSARDRRAHSNSPLHF; CDR3nt: TGCAGTGCTAGAGATCGGAGGGCCCACTCCAATTCACCCCTCCACTTT
v_gene: TRBV2; abundance: few; len: 15; j_gene: TRBJ1-3; d_gene: .; CDR3aa: CASGVGTGSGNTIYF; CDR3nt: TGTGCCAGCGGGGTGGGGACCGGCTCTGGAAACACCATATATTTT
v_gene: TRBV3-1; abundance: few; len: 13; j_gene: TRBJ1-6; d_gene: .; CDR3aa: CASSLGVSEPVHF; CDR3nt: TGTGCCAGCAGCCTGGGGGTCTCGGAACCAGTCCACTTT
v_gene: TRBV20-1; abundance: many; len: 18; j_gene: TRBJ2-6; d_gene: TRBD1; CDR3aa: CSARERDRELSGANVLTF; CDR3nt: TGCAGTGCTAGAGAACGGGACAGGGAACTCTCTGGGGCCAACGTCCTGACTTTC
v_gene: TRBV7-2; abundance: .; len: 13; j_gene: TRBJ2-7; d_gene: .; CDR3aa: CASSLAGSPEQYF; CDR3nt: TGTGCCAGCAGCTTAGCGGGGTCCCCCGAGCAGTACTTC
v_gene: TRBV4-3; abundance: .; len: 15; j_gene: TRBJ2-3; d_gene: .; CDR3aa: CASSHRNGVADTQYF; CDR3nt: TGCGCCAGCAGCCACCGAAACGGGGTTGCAGATACGCAGTATTTT
v_gene: TRBV12-2; abundance: many; len: 17; j_gene: TRBJ1-5; d_gene: .; CDR3aa: CASRQYFTGDSNQPQHF; CDR3nt: TGTGCAAGTCGCCAGTATTTCACGGGGGACAGCAATCAGCCCCAGCATTTT
v_gene: TRBV4-3; abundance: few; len: 15; j_gene: TRBJ2-1; d_gene: .; CDR3aa: CASSQYRSGYNEQFF; CDR3nt: TGCGCCAGCAGCCAATATCGTAGCGGATACAATGAGCAGTTCTTC
v_gene: TRBV28; abundance: many; len: 16; j_gene: TRBJ2-1; d_gene: TRBD2; CDR3aa: CASHSGGLAGNNEQFF; CDR3nt: TGTGCCAGCCACAGTGGGGGGCTAGCGGGTAACAATGAGCAGTTCTTC
v_gene: TRBV12-3/TRBV12-4; abundance: few; len: 14; j_gene: TRBJ1-2; d_gene: TRBD1; CDR3aa: CASSLQGASYGYTF; CDR3nt: TGTGCCAGCAGTTTACAGGGGGCCAGCTATGGCTACACCTTC
v_gene: TRBV6-1; abundance: .; len: 12; j_gene: TRBJ2-3; d_gene: .; CDR3aa: CATSLDTDTRYF; CDR3nt: TGTGCCACCTCCCTGGACACAGATACGCGGTATTTT
v_gene: TRBV29-1; abundance: .; len: 15; j_gene: TRBJ2-2; d_gene: .; CDR3aa: CSVEQGGVDTGELFF; CDR3nt: TGCAGCGTTGAACAGGGTGGAGTAGACACCGGGGAGCTGTTTTTT
v_gene: TRBV27; abundance: .; len: 14; j_gene: TRBJ1-6; d_gene: .; CDR3aa: CASSLGGYNSPLHF; CDR3nt: TGTGCCAGCAGTTTGGGCGGATATAATTCACCCCTCCACTTT
v_gene: TRBV19; abundance: many; len: 15; j_gene: TRBJ2-7; d_gene: TRBD1; CDR3aa: CASSITGTGSYEQYF; CDR3nt: TGTGCCAGTAGTATTACCGGGACAGGTAGCTACGAGCAGTACTTC
v_gene: TRBV29-1; abundance: .; len: 17; j_gene: TRBJ2-3; d_gene: TRBD2; CDR3aa: CSVEGTSGRASTDTQYF; CDR3nt: TGCAGCGTTGAAGGGACTAGCGGGAGGGCTAGCACAGATACGCAGTATTTT
v_gene: TRBV11-1; abundance: .; len: 15; j_gene: TRBJ2-3; d_gene: TRBD2; CDR3aa: CASSFLAGGSDTQYF; CDR3nt: TGTGCCAGCAGCTTCCTAGCGGGAGGGTCAGATACGCAGTATTTT
v_gene: TRBV12-3/TRBV12-4; abundance: few; len: 13; j_gene: TRBJ1-2; d_gene: .; CDR3aa: CASSSGKEKGYTF; CDR3nt: TGTGCCAGCAGTTCGGGGAAAGAGAAAGGCTACACCTTC
v_gene: TRBV6-5; abundance: few; len: 15; j_gene: TRBJ2-3; d_gene: TRBD2; CDR3aa: CASSYSGKRGDTQYF; CDR3nt: TGTGCCAGCAGTTACTCCGGGAAGCGGGGAGATACGCAGTATTTT
v_gene: TRBV5-1; abundance: few; len: 14; j_gene: TRBJ2-1; d_gene: TRBD1; CDR3aa: CASSPGQEQNEQFF; CDR3nt: TGCGCCAGCAGCCCTGGACAGGAACAAAATGAGCAGTTCTTC
v_gene: TRBV19; abundance: .; len: 14; j_gene: TRBJ1-2; d_gene: TRBD1; CDR3aa: CATLRGPPDYGYTF; CDR3nt: TGTGCTACTTTAAGGGGGCCGCCAGACTATGGCTACACCTTC
v_gene: TRBV6-6; abundance: .; len: 19; j_gene: TRBJ2-1; d_gene: TRBD2; CDR3aa: CASSYSNAGTSGRYNEQFF; CDR3nt: TGTGCCAGCAGTTACTCGAATGCCGGGACTAGCGGGAGGTACAATGAGCAGTTCTTC
v_gene: TRBV18; abundance: .; len: 14; j_gene: TRBJ2-5; d_gene: TRBD2; CDR3aa: CASSPLAGEETQYF; CDR3nt: TGTGCCAGCTCACCTCTAGCGGGAGAAGAGACCCAGTACTTC
v_gene: TRBV5-1; abundance: .; len: 12; j_gene: TRBJ2-2; d_gene: .; CDR3aa: CASSYITGELFF; CDR3nt: TGCGCCAGCAGCTACATAACCGGGGAGCTGTTTTTT
v_gene: TRBV12-3/TRBV12-4; abundance: .; len: 17; j_gene: TRBJ2-1; d_gene: .; CDR3aa: CASSLALGGLGDNEQFF; CDR3nt: TGTGCCAGCAGTTTAGCGCTTGGGGGTCTGGGGGACAATGAGCAGTTCTTC
v_gene: TRBV6-2/TRBV6-3; abundance: many; len: 15; j_gene: TRBJ1-5; d_gene: .; CDR3aa: CASSSGSWGNQPQHF; CDR3nt: TGTGCCAGCAGTTCTGGGAGTTGGGGCAATCAGCCCCAGCATTTT
v_gene: TRBV5-4; abundance: .; len: 14; j_gene: TRBJ2-1; d_gene: .; CDR3aa: CASTLRGGGDEQFF; CDR3nt: TGTGCCAGCACCCTCCGAGGGGGTGGCGATGAGCAGTTCTTC
v_gene: TRBV27; abundance: few; len: 14; j_gene: TRBJ2-1; d_gene: TRBD2; CDR3aa: CASSFPSGSSEQFF; CDR3nt: TGTGCCAGCAGTTTTCCTAGCGGGAGTTCTGAGCAGTTCTTC
v_gene: TRBV29-1; abundance: many; len: 15; j_gene: TRBJ2-7; d_gene: .; CDR3aa: CSVDWPGSISEEQYF; CDR3nt: TGCAGCGTTGATTGGCCAGGGAGTATATCGGAGGAGCAGTACTTC
v_gene: TRBV10-3; abundance: .; len: 15; j_gene: TRBJ2-1; d_gene: TRBD1; CDR3aa: CAITAGTEAYNEQFF; CDR3nt: TGTGCCATCACCGCCGGGACAGAAGCTTACAATGAGCAGTTCTTC
v_gene: TRBV30; abundance: .; len: 17; j_gene: TRBJ2-6; d_gene: TRBD1; CDR3aa: CAWSSPGGLTGANVLTF; CDR3nt: TGTGCCTGGAGTTCGCCAGGGGGTCTAACTGGGGCCAACGTCCTGACTTTC